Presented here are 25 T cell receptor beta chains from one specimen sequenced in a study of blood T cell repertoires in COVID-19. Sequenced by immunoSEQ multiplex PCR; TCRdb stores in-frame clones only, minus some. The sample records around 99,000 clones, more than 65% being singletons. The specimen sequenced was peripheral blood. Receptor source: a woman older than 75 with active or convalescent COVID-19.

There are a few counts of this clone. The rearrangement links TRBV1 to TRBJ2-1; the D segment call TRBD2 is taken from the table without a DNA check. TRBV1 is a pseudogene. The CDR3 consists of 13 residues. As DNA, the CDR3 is TGCACCCACCCGGGACTAGCGTTAGATGAGCAGTTCTTC. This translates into CTHPGLALDEQFF.

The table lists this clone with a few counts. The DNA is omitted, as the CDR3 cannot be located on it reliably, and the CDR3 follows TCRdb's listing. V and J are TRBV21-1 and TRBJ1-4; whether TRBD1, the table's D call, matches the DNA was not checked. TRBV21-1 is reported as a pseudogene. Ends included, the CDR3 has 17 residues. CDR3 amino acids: CASSKVGTGIYNEKLFF.

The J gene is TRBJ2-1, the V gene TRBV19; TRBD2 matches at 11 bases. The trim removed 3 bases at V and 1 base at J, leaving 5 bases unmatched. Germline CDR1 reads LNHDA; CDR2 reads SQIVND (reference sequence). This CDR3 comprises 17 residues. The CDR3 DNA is TGTGCCAGTAGTATGTCCATAGCGGGAGGGTCCTACAATGAGCAGTTCTTC. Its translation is CASSMSIAGGSYNEQFF.

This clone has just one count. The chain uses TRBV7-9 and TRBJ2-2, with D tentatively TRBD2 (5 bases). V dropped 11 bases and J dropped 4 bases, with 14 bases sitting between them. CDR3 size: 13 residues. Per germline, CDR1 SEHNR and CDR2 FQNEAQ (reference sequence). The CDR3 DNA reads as TGTGCCGGAAAGGACGCGGGCACCGGGGAGCTGTTTTTT. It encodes CAGKDAGTGELFF.

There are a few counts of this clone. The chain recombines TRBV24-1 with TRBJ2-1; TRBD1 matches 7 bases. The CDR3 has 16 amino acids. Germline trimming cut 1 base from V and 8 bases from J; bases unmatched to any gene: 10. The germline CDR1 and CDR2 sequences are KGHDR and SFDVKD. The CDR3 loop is CATSDFNTGAGHEQFF. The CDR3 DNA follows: TGTGCCACCAGTGATTTCAACACAGGGGCAGGGCATGAGCAGTTCTTC.

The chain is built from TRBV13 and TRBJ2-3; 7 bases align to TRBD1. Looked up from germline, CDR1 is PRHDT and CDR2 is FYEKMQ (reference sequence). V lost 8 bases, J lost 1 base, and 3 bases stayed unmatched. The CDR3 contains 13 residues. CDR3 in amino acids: CASGDRRTDTQYF. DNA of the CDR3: TGTGCCAGCGGGGACAGACGCACAGATACGCAGTATTTT.

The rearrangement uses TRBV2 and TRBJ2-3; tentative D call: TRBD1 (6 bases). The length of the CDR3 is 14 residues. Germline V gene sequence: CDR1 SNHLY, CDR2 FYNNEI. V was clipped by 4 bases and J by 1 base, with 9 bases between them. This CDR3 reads CASSVGQRTDTQYF. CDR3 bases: TGTGCCAGCAGTGTGGGACAACGCACAGATACGCAGTATTTT.

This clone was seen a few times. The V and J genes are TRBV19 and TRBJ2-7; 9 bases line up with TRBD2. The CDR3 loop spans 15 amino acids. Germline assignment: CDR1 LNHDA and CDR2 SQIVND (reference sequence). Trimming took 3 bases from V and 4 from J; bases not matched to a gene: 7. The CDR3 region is CASSIKASGKYEQYF. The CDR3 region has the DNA TGTGCCAGTAGTATTAAGGCTAGCGGGAAGTACGAGCAGTACTTC.

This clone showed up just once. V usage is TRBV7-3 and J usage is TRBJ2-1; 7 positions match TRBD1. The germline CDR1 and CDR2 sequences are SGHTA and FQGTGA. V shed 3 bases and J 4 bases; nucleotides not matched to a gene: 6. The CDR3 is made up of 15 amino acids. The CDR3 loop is CASSLGTAVYNEQFF. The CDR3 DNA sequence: TGTGCCAGCAGCTTGGGGACAGCAGTATACAATGAGCAGTTCTTC.

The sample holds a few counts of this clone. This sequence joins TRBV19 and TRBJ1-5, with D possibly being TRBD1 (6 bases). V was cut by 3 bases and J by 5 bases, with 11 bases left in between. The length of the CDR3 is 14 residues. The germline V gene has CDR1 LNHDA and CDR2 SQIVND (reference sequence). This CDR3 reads CASSIGGWDQPQHF. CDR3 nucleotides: TGTGCCAGTAGTATTGGGGGCTGGGATCAGCCCCAGCATTTT.

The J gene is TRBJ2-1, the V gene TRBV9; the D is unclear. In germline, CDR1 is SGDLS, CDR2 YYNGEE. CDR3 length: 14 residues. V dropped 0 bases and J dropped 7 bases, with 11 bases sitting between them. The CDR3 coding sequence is TGTGCCAGCAGCGTAGCCGCAGGATTTAATGAGCAGTTCTTC. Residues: CASSVAAGFNEQFF.

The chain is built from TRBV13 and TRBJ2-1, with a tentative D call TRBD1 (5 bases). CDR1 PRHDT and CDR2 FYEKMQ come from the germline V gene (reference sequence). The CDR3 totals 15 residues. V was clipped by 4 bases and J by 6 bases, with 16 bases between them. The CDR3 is CASSSPQGSTNEQFF. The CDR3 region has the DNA TGTGCCAGCAGCTCCCCCCAGGGCTCAACCAATGAGCAGTTCTTC.

CDR3 region: CAVMAGSIADEQFF. The CDR3 coding sequence is TGTGCCGTCATGGCCGGGAGCATTGCCGATGAGCAGTTCTTC. This chain uses TRBV5-4 with TRBJ2-1; possibly TRBD2 for D (6 bases). Germline V lookup: CDR1 SGHNT, CDR2 YYREEE (reference sequence). Trimming cost V 10 bases and J 8 bases, with 22 bases left between them. There are 14 residues in the CDR3.

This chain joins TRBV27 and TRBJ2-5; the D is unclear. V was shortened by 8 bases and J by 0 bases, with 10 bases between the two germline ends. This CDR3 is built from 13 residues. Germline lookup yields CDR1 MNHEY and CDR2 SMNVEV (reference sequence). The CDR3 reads CASRVQYQETQYF. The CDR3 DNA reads TGTGCCAGCCGTGTGCAGTACCAAGAGACCCAGTACTTC.

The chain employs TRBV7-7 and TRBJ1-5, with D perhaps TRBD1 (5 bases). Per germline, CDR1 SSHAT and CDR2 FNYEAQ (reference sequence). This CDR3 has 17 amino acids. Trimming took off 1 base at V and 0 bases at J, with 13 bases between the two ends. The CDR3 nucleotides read TGTGCCAGCAGCTTAGGTATCAGGGTTAATAGCAATCAGCCCCAGCATTTT. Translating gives CASSLGIRVNSNQPQHF.

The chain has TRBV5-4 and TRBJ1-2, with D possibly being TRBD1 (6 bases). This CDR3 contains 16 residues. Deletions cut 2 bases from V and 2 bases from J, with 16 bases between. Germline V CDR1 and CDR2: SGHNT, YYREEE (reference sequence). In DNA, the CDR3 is TGTGCCAGCAGCTTAGGAGGACCCCAGGGGAACTATGGCTACACCTTC. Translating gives CASSLGGPQGNYGYTF. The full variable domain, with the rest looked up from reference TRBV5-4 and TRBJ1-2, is ETGVTQSPTHLIKTRGQQVTLRCSSQSGHNTVSWYQQALGQGPQFIFQYYREEENGRGNFPPRFSGLQFPNYSSELNVNALELDDSALYLCASSLGGPQGNYGYTFGSGTRLTVV.

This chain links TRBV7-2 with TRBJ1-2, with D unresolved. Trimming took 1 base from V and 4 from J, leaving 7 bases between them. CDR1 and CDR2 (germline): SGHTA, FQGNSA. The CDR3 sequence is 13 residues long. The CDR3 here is CASSLEAVYGYTF. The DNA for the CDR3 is TGTGCCAGCAGCTTAGAGGCGGTCTATGGCTACACCTTC.

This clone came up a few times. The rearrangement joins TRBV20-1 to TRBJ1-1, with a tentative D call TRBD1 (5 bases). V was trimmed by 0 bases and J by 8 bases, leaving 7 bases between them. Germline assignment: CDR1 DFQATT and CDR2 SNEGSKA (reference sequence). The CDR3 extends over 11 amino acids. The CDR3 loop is CSARDRGEAFF. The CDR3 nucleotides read TGCAGTGCTAGAGACCGGGGGGAAGCTTTCTTT.

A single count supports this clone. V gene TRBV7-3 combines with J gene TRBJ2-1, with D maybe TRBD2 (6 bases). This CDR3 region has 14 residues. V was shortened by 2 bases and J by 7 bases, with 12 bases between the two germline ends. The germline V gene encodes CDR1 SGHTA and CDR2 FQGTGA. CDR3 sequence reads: CASSLGNSGNEQFF. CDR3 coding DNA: TGTGCCAGCAGCTTAGGTAATAGCGGTAATGAGCAGTTCTTC.

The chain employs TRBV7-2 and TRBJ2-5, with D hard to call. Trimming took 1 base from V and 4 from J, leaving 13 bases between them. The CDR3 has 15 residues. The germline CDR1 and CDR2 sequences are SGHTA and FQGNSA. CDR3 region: CASSLDGFGGETQYF. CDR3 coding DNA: TGTGCCAGCAGCTTAGACGGGTTCGGCGGAGAGACCCAGTACTTC. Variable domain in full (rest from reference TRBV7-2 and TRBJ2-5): GAGVSQSPSNKVTEKGKDVELRCDPISGHTALYWYRQSLGQGLEFLIYFQGNSAPDKSGLPSDRFSAERTGGSVSTLTIQRTQQEDSAVYLCASSLDGFGGETQYFGPGTRLLVL.

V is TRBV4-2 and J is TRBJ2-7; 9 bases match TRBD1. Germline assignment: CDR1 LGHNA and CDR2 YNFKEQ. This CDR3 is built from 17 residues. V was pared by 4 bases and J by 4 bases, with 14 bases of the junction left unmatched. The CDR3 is CASSPGSTGTGIYEQYF. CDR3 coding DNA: TGTGCCAGCAGCCCAGGGAGCACCGGGACAGGGATTTACGAGCAGTACTTC.

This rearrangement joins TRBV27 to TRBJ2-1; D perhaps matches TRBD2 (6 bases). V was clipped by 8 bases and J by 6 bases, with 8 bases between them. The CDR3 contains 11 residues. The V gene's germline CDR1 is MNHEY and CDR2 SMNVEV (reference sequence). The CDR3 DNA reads TGTGCCAGCCGGAGGGGCAATGAGCAGTTCTTC. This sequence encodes CASRRGNEQFF.

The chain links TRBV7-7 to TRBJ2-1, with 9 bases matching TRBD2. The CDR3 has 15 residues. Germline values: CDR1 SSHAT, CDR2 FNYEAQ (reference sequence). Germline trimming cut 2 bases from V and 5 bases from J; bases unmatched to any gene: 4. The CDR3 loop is CASSLSLAGNNEQFF. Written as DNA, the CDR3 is TGTGCCAGCAGCTTAAGTCTAGCGGGAAACAATGAGCAGTTCTTC.

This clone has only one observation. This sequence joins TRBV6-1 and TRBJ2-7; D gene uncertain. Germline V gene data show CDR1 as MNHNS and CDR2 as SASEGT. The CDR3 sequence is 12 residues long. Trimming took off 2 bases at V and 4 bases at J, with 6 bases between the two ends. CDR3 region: CASSEKAYEQYF. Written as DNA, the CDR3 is TGTGCCAGCAGTGAAAAAGCTTACGAGCAGTACTTC.

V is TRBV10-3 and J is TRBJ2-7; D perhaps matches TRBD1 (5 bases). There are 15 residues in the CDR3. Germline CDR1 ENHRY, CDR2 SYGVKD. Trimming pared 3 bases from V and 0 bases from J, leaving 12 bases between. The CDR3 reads CAISDGTGRSYEQYF. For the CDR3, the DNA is TGTGCCATCAGTGATGGTACAGGACGCTCCTACGAGCAGTACTTC.